This TCR beta chain was retrieved from a study of Graves' ophthalmopathy and Graves' hyperthyroidism. For repertoire sequencing, the TCR beta CDR3 regions were amplified from RNA transcripts. RT-PCR in the first round used HTBI primers; a second-round multiplex PCR followed. TCRdb used MiXCR to reprocess the multiplex PCR reads, holding one entry per CDR3 protein. The table shows over 150,000 distinct CDR3 sequences, with 30% to 45% occurring only once. Germline V gene lookup returns CDR1 MNHEY and CDR2 SVGEGT. This CDR3 spans 15 amino acids. Trimming cost V 2 bases and J 3 bases; bases outside gene matches: 3. The table lists this clonotype with a few counts.

The receptor was isolated from a woman aged 40-49 years with Graves' ophthalmopathy. The chain joins TRBV6-2 or TRBV6-3 to TRBJ2-2, with 7 bases matching TRBD2. The sample consisted of peripheral blood. In DNA, the CDR3 is TGTGCCAGCAGTTACGGTAGCGGGCACACCGGGGAGCTGTTTTTT. Amino acids: CASSYGSGHTGELFF.